This T cell receptor beta chain was recorded in a study of cytomegalovirus exposure and HLA in healthy donors. PCR used 60 Vbeta primers and 13 Jbeta primers. Profiled with immunoSEQ multiplex PCR; TCRdb holds only in-frame clones, not every one. Of 150,000 to 200,000 clones listed, 77% are singletons. On this clone itself: Antigen specificity is unknown.

The V gene's germline CDR1 is SGHAT and CDR2 FQNNGV. The CDR3 has 12 amino acids. The ends were cut back, 0 bases at V and 12 bases at J, with 11 bases in the middle. Whole-study findings and limits: In a later analysis, specific HLA alleles were associated with 15,000 to 20,000 TCR beta sequences at a 0.05 false discovery rate. A later analysis, which compared TCR beta chains of equal frequency, found the HLA-associated ones more clonally expanded.

This TCR came from a male donor in good health and CMV-seropositive. This chain uses TRBV11-2 with TRBJ1-1, with D possibly being TRBD1 (5 bases). Sequences were obtained from PBMCs. Written as DNA, the CDR3 is TGTGCCAGCAGCTTAGAGGGGCAACAGACTTTCTTT. Its protein is CASSLEGQQTFF. Based on the CDR3 plus reference TRBV11-2 and TRBJ1-1, the full variable domain is EAGVAQSPRYKIIEKRQSVAFWCNPISGHATLYWYQQILGQGPKLLIQFQNNGVVDDSQLPKDRFSAERLKGVDSTLKIQPAKLEDSAVYLCASSLEGQQTFFGQGTRLTVV.